The 2 T cell receptor beta chains presented below share a single source sample, sequenced in a study of blood T cell repertoires in COVID-19. Clones were read by immunoSEQ multiplex PCR, and TCRdb kept only the in-frame ones, dropping some. The sample has some 260,000 clones; 80% to 95% are singletons. Material for sequencing was PBMCs or T cells enriched from blood (not recorded which). The receptors were sampled from a woman aged 18-29 years who had recovered from COVID-19.

This chain connects TRBV27 to TRBJ2-7; 13 bases align to TRBD2. V shed 5 bases and J 6 bases; nucleotides not matched to a gene: 7. Per the germline V gene, CDR1 is MNHEY and CDR2 is SMNVEV (reference sequence). This CDR3 is 15 amino acids long. CDR3 protein: CASSPRLAGGIEQYF. In nucleotides, the CDR3 is TGTGCCAGCAGTCCGAGACTAGCGGGAGGCATCGAGCAGTACTTC.

The V call is TRBV10-3, the J call TRBJ2-7; 8 bases align to TRBD2. The CDR3 is 15 residues long. From germline, CDR1 is ENHRY and CDR2 SYGVKD. V was pared by 10 bases and J by 4 bases, with 15 bases of the junction left unmatched. The CDR3 nucleotides are TGTGCCACCGCAAGCGGGAGTGGTCTGCGTTACGAGCAGTACTTC. It encodes CATASGSGLRYEQYF.